This T cell receptor (beta chain) came from a study of T cells in Graves' hyperthyroidism and ophthalmopathy. The study's findings and limits: Ophthalmopathy, which appeared later, was predicted by the model a median 6.5 months before onset. A model of 13 V-J features distinguished ophthalmopathy from stable hyperthyroidism.

This clonotype was detected only a few times. The target antigen is unknown. Germline CDR1 is SEHNR and CDR2 is FQNEAQ (reference sequence). With 6 bases clipped from V and 7 bases from J, the junction kept 6 bases outside the gene matches. This CDR3 comprises 13 residues. Amplified TCR beta CDR3 regions came from RNA transcripts. The primer set for the first-round RT-PCR of the TCR CDR3 was HTBI. TCRdb itself ran the multiplex PCR reads through MiXCR, one entry per CDR3 protein. The data hold about 620,000 distinct CDR3 sequences, with 15% to 20% observed a single time. Among the patients, aged 18 to 65, hyperthyroidism was newly diagnosed and had lasted under 2 months.

This TCR derives from a woman between 25 and 40 years old with Graves' hyperthyroidism. This chain links TRBV7-9 with TRBJ2-7; TRBD1 aligns across 10 bases. Sequencing was carried out using blood. The CDR3 coding sequence is TGTGCCAGCAGATCTCGGACAGGGGGTGAGCAGTACTTC. Its translation: CASRSRTGGEQYF.